This record covers a single TCR beta chain. This sample is drawn from a study of blood T cell repertoires in COVID-19. Source study methods: Reference gene primer amplification yielded estimated nucleated cell counts. Assay used: immunoSEQ multiplex PCR; TCRdb lists only in-frame clones, some missing. D and trimming come from the DNA, and the V and J calls and clone size come from that table. The profile shows 110,000 to 150,000 clones, roughly 75% of them singletons. This CDR3 has 17 amino acids. The germline V gene encodes CDR1 SGHTA and CDR2 FQGTGA. The V segment lost 3 bases and the J segment 1 base; nucleotides outside the gene matches: 8.

Sequences were obtained from PBMCs or T cells enriched from blood (not recorded which). The chain combines TRBV7-3 with TRBJ2-3; 9 bases align to TRBD2. This clonotype was obtained from a woman aged 45-65 years who had recovered from COVID-19. CDR3 sequence reads: CASSFSPRLAGTDTQYF. CDR3 sequence (DNA): TGTGCCAGCAGCTTCAGTCCCAGACTAGCGGGCACAGATACGCAGTATTTT.